The source of this TCR beta chain is a study of tumor-infiltrating lymphocytes in primary liver carcinoma (dated by TCRdb to 2017 to 2019). As for the study more broadly: The five patients, three men and two women aged 30 to 69 years, had hepatocellular carcinoma (four) or combined HCC and intrahepatic cholangiocarcinoma (one). Across five regions of each liver tumor, along with adjacent normal tissue and blood, the study brought together TCRbeta repertoire sequencing, expression microarrays and whole-exome sequencing. A total of roughly 35 specimens from 5 patients underwent TCRbeta repertoire sequencing, comprising 25 or so tumor regions, 5 adjacent noncancerous liver tissues and 5 peripheral blood samples. Agilent mRNA microarray profiling was performed on the roughly 25 tumor region samples to relate TCRbeta repertoire diversity to the local molecular phenotype. Technical replicate repertoires showed high reproducibility, with mean shared-clone rates roughly 0.89 and correlation coefficients above 0.98. Roughly 3.5 to 7.5 million productive TCRbeta reads were obtained per sample, and no significant difference in read depth was found between tissue types. Tumors of the five patients were stage T1-T3 N0M0 with maximum diameters of about 4 to 10 cm. Overall study outcomes, separate from this receptor: Pairs of tumor regions showed greater repertoire overlap (mean about 35%) than tumor-adjacent pairs (roughly 17%) or tumor-blood pairs (approximately 15%), which is consistent with antigen-driven expansion. Because only the TCR beta chain was sequenced and unpaired alpha chains were not captured, true repertoire diversity is likely underestimated. Because the samples were bulk and unsorted, CD4+ and CD8+ T cell repertoires could not be compared. Only four or five patients were included in the study, and the authors note that the findings should be validated in a larger study. The top 250 clones made up a significantly larger repertoire fraction in tumors than in blood (p = 0.039). Just about 7.5-25% of top clones turned up in all five regions of a tumor, which suggests spatial heterogeneity among tumor-infiltrating T cells.

The CDR3 starts with the cysteine, ends with the phenylalanine, and has 15 residues. The only DNA kept is the CDR3, 45 bases in frame from the first base. Trimming removed 2 bases from V and 4 bases from J; the gene matches leave 5 bases unexplained. Based on the germline V gene, the CDR1 and CDR2 sequences are MNHEY and SVGEGT. TCRbeta-specific cDNA was reverse-transcribed from about 500 ng total RNA using a constant-region primer and ProtoScript II reverse transcriptase. Three nested multiplex PCR rounds, following a slightly modified ARM-PCR procedure, were used to build the TCRbeta libraries. Each of the first two PCR rounds ran for approximately 11 cycles and used multiplex TRBV1-TRBV30 forward primers together with a Cbeta reverse primer. Sample barcodes and Illumina adapters were added in a final 25-cycle PCR using Deep VentR polymerase. Before sequencing, amplicons of 200-500 bp were gel-purified using a QIAquick gel extraction kit. An Illumina HiSeq 2500 was used to sequence the TCRbeta amplicons, generating 250-bp paired-end reads. Regarding the original processing steps: Trimmomatic v0.33 was used to quality-trim the reads, and FLASH v1.2.11 was used to merge paired reads so that full CDR3 sequences could be recovered. MiGEC v1.2.1b assigned V, D and J germline segments to the rearranged TCRbeta sequences. Clonotype statistics and Shannon-Wiener diversity indices were computed with VDJtools v1.0.0. Except for diversity analysis, only each sample's 250 most abundant clonotypes were used in subsequent analyses to reduce sampling bias. TCRdb applied fastp at Q25 and MiXCR to the public reads, then kept only in-frame beta chains. Rows with a matching CDR3 protein are joined into one entry that keeps the most common DNA and genes. These V and J calls originate from TCRdb's pipeline instead of the authors' own analysis. Recorded for this sample are about 84,000 distinct CDR3 sequences; 60% to 75% of them occurred a single time. The ten largest clonotypes hold roughly 19% of the sample.

Regarding this clonotype: Its antigen remains unidentified. It has no much larger one-base neighbor in the sample; base qualities were not kept.

Total RNA and DNA were co-extracted without cell sorting from approximately 22-30 mg of bulk tissue using the AllPrep DNA/RNA mini kit. Surgical resection was performed in China between late 2015 and 2016 on a few patients with histopathologically diagnosed primary liver carcinoma. Patients had chronic HBV infection and were treatment-naive at sampling. Each tumor was sampled at five spatially separated regions: the tumor centre plus the superior, inferior, left-lateral and right-lateral poles. More than 90% viable tumor cells were found by histology in every tumor sample. Pieces of fresh tumor and adjacent tissue were cut in half, with one half kept in RNAlater at -80 degrees C and the other half sent for histology.

This TCR was recovered from a man in his forties with primary liver carcinoma and hepatitis B virus infection. This chain is built from TRBV6-2 or TRBV6-3 and TRBJ2-1; 7 bases in between match TRBD2. Sequenced material: liver tumor tissue from sampling region 1. The cell subset or site label, as the study defines it: tumor region T1, superior pole. The sequenced DNA: TGTGCCAGCAGTTACACCAGCGGGGAGTACAATGAGCAGTTCTTC. The translation is CASSYTSGEYNEQFF.